This is a list of T cell receptor beta chains from one sample in a study of OX40 agonist ivuxolimab in advanced cancers. The data were produced by immunoSEQ multiplex PCR, yet TCRdb's version contains in-frame clones alone and is incomplete. The data show fewer than 45,000 clones, around four fifths seen once. The material was CD4+ or CD8+ T cells sorted from blood, obtained in a trial of the OX40 agonist ivuxolimab. The receptors shown here come from an adult with an advanced solid tumor such as melanoma, head and neck, liver or kidney cancer. Each CDR3 is given with its conserved first and last residue. A D gene is named only where the DNA matches it firmly. Not every row has a clone size; where given, it reads once, few, many or a size class.

v_call,d_call,j_call,clone_size,cdr3_aa,cdr3_nt
TRBV19,TRBD1,TRBJ1-2,NA,CASSIDGTALSGYTF,TGTGCCAGTAGTATAGATGGGACAGCCCTCAGCGGCTACACCTTC
TRBV7-2,TRBD2,TRBJ2-5,NA,CASSLITSADAQYF,TGTGCCAGCAGCTTGATCACTAGCGCTGATGCCCAGTACTTC
TRBV5-6,TRBD1,TRBJ2-5,NA,CASNTGEPMGETQYF,TGTGCCAGCAATACAGGGGAACCTATGGGAGAGACCCAGTACTTC
TRBV28,NA,TRBJ2-5,once,CASSPSEQETQYF,TGTGCCAGCAGCCCTAGCGAACAAGAGACCCAGTACTTC
TRBV4-1,TRBD1,TRBJ1-2,NA,CATTRSGGQGNYGYTF,TGCGCCACCACGAGGTCGGGGGGACAGGGGAACTATGGCTACACCTTC
TRBV29-1,NA,TRBJ1-4,NA,CSVGGEKLFF,TGCAGTGTGGGGGGGGAAAAACTGTTTTTT
TRBV7-9,NA,TRBJ1-1,once,CASSSLTGLTEAFF,TGTGCCAGCAGCTCCCTTACAGGGTTAACTGAAGCTTTCTTT
TRBV28,TRBD1,TRBJ2-7,NA,CASSPTKGRGPYEQYF,TGTGCCAGCAGCCCCACCAAGGGCAGGGGGCCCTACGAGCAGTACTTC
TRBV27,TRBD2,TRBJ2-4,NA,CASSPGTRSLGKNIQYF,TGTGCCAGCAGCCCCGGGACTAGATCCCTGGGCAAAAACATTCAGTACTTC
TRBV18,NA,TRBJ1-1,NA,CASSPQGGTEAFF,TGTGCCAGCTCACCACAGGGGGGCACTGAAGCTTTCTTT
TRBV7-9,NA,TRBJ2-3,NA,CASSLAQLSTSGTDTQYF,TGTGCCAGCAGCTTAGCACAGCTGTCCACTTCGGGCACAGATACGCAGTATTTT
TRBV27,TRBD2,TRBJ2-7,NA,CASSRGLAGEQYF,TGTGCCAGCAGTAGGGGACTAGCGGGAGAGCAGTACTTC
TRBV5-8,TRBD1,TRBJ1-2,NA,CASSPEGDRYAYGYTF,TGTGCCAGCAGCCCGGAGGGGGACAGGTATGCCTATGGCTACACCTTC
TRBV15,NA,TRBJ2-5,NA,CATRHFGETQYF,TGTGCCACCCGACACTTCGGAGAGACCCAGTACTTC
TRBV18,TRBD2,TRBJ2-3,once,CASSHRAVSSGGAVRTDTQYF,TGTGCCAGCTCACATAGGGCTGTGTCTAGCGGGGGCGCGGTCCGCACAGATACGCAGTATTTT
TRBV1,NA,TRBJ1-3,NA,CASSQDHPVSGNTIYF,TGCGCCAGCAGCCAAGATCACCCTGTCTCTGGAAACACCATATATTTT
TRBV4-2,NA,TRBJ2-1,NA,CASSQVNPAYNEQFF,TGTGCCAGCAGCCAAGTGAATCCCGCCTACAATGAGCAGTTCTTC
TRBV11-3,NA,TRBJ2-7,NA,CASSRGLDEQYF,TGTGCCAGCAGCCGAGGCTTGGACGAGCAGTACTTC
TRBV7-9,TRBD2,TRBJ2-5,NA,CASSLAGTSDETQYF,TGTGCCAGCAGCTTAGCGGGGACTAGCGACGAGACCCAGTACTTC
TRBV29-1,NA,TRBJ2-7,once,CSVGPRGGYEQYF,TGCAGCGTTGGGCCCCGAGGCGGCTACGAGCAGTACTTC
TRBV7-2,NA,TRBJ2-7,NA,CASSSAWRTYEQYF,TGTGCCAGCAGCTCCGCCTGGAGGACCTACGAGCAGTACTTC
TRBV28,NA,TRBJ2-7,NA,CASSHFYEQYF,TGTGCCAGCAGTCATTTCTACGAGCAGTACTTC
TRBV11-2,TRBD2,TRBJ2-7,NA,CASSLEGGGSYEQYF,TGTGCCAGCAGCTTAGAGGGGGGGGGCTCCTACGAGCAGTACTTC
TRBV10-1,TRBD1,TRBJ2-3,NA,CASSGGTGTDTQYF,TGCGCCAGCAGTGGTGGGACAGGCACAGATACGCAGTATTTT
TRBV7-6,NA,TRBJ2-7,few,CASSFSGPGTYEQYF,TGTGCCAGCAGCTTCAGCGGGCCTGGTACCTACGAGCAGTACTTC
TRBV5-4,TRBD2,TRBJ2-7,NA,CASSSGTRGEYEQYF,TGTGCCAGCAGCTCGGGGACTAGAGGGGAGTACGAGCAGTACTTC
TRBV11-3,NA,TRBJ1-3,once,CASSLGRLNSGNTIYF,TGTGCCAGCAGCTTAGGGCGACTGAACTCTGGAAACACCATATATTTT
TRBV19,NA,TRBJ1-2,NA,CASSHFESRVSGYTF,TGTGCCAGTAGCCACTTCGAGAGCCGCGTTTCGGGCTACACCTTC
TRBV6-6,NA,TRBJ1-1,once,CASSHFQGGVNTEAFF,TGTGCCAGCAGCCACTTCCAAGGAGGAGTGAACACTGAAGCTTTCTTT
TRBV19,TRBD1,TRBJ2-5,NA,CASSITGTGGETQYF,TGTGCCAGTAGTATTACAGGGACAGGCGGAGAGACCCAGTACTTC
TRBV7-2,NA,TRBJ1-1,NA,CASTRGVMNTEAFF,TGTGCCAGCACCCGAGGGGTAATGAACACTGAAGCTTTCTTT